The present TCR beta chain was sequenced within a study of T cell responses to AZD1222 COVID-19 vaccine. This clone was seen a few times. Antigen unknown. The CDR3 spans 14 residues. The V gene lost 3 bases and the J gene lost 5 bases, with 11 bases spanning the gap. Germline V gene sequence: CDR1 SEHNR, CDR2 FQNEAQ (reference sequence). Profiling relied on immunoSEQ multiplex PCR, and the TCRdb table lists in-frame clones only, not all of them. Of over 95,000 clones in the sample, roughly 89% were seen once. General study results and limits: The peak T cell response came first, and repertoires were sampled only after it. Just a handful of AZD1222 recipients were seropositive at baseline. Elevations in Spike-specific TCR breadth and depth followed administration of two AZD1222 doses.

The clonotype originates from an adult in good health. The specimen was peripheral blood, collected on day 0 of AZD1222 vaccination. The chain has TRBV7-9 and TRBJ1-5, with D possibly matching TRBD1 (5 bases). In DNA, the CDR3 is TGTGCCAGCAGCTTGGGGGTGCCTCATCAGCCCCAGCATTTT. Translation: CASSLGVPHQPQHF.